Listed here are 19 T cell receptor beta chains from one sample, sequenced in a study of graft-versus-host responses after intestinal transplantation. The protocol was immunoSEQ multiplex PCR, while the TCRdb copy is restricted to in-frame clones and leaves out a portion. The sample shows 11,000 to 15,000 clones, over 85% of them seen only once. Sample: PBMCs, taken 9 days after transplant. The source is a human patient who received an intestinal transplant, so some T cells may come from the graft donor.

The rearrangement joins TRBV27 to TRBJ1-2, with D maybe TRBD1 (6 bases). The CDR3 runs to 15 residues. In germline, CDR1 is MNHEY, CDR2 SMNVEV (reference sequence). Trimming removed 4 bases at V and 2 bases at J, with 14 bases between. The CDR3 sequence is CASSYLPTGNYGYTF. As DNA, the CDR3 is TGTGCCAGCAGTTACCTACCGACAGGCAACTATGGCTACACCTTC.

The rearrangement uses TRBV6-5 and TRBJ2-4; 9 bases fit TRBD1. Trimming cost V 4 bases and J 8 bases; bases outside gene matches: 6. The CDR3 contains 14 residues. Per the germline V gene, CDR1 is MNHEY and CDR2 is SVGAGI. CDR3 protein: CASSLQGARDIQYF. The CDR3 DNA is TGTGCCAGCAGTTTACAGGGGGCTAGGGACATTCAGTACTTC.

The V and J genes are TRBV5-1 and TRBJ2-7; no clear D. The V end lost 5 bases, the J end lost 0 bases, and 6 bases lay between the germline ends. The CDR3 sequence is 12 residues long. Looked up from germline, CDR1 is SGHRS and CDR2 is YFSETQ. This CDR3 reads CASRSSSYEQYF. Written as DNA, the CDR3 is TGCGCCAGCAGGTCGTCCTCCTACGAGCAGTACTTC.

The V and J genes are TRBV28 and TRBJ2-7; perhaps TRBD2 as D (5 bases). V dropped 7 bases and J dropped 4 bases, with 8 bases sitting between them. From germline, CDR1 is MDHEN and CDR2 SYDVKM. The CDR3 is 11 amino acids. CDR3 sequence reads: CASTDSYEQYF. In nucleotides, the CDR3 is TGTGCCAGCACGGACTCTTACGAGCAGTACTTC. The full variable domain, completed using reference TRBV28 and TRBJ2-7, is DVKVTQSSRYLVKRTGEKVFLECVQDMDHENMFWYRQDPGLGLRLIYFSYDVKMKEKGDIPEGYSVSREKKERFSLILESASTNQTSMYLCASTDSYEQYFGPGTRLTVT.

This clone showed up just a few times. The chain has TRBV7-9 and TRBJ2-3, with no clear D. Trimming stripped 11 bases from V and 0 bases from J, with 6 bases between. CDR1 and CDR2 (germline): SEHNR, FQNEAQ (reference sequence). The CDR3 has 11 amino acids. The CDR3 DNA follows: TGTGCCTCACTAAGCACAGATACGCAGTATTTT. It encodes CASLSTDTQYF.

The gene calls are TRBV19 and TRBJ1-1; D unclear. The V gene's germline CDR1 is LNHDA and CDR2 SQIVND (reference sequence). The ends were cut back, 3 bases at V and 1 base at J, with 6 bases in the middle. This CDR3 is built from 13 residues. CDR3 protein: CASSILENTEAFF. The CDR3 DNA is TGTGCCAGTAGTATCCTCGAGAACACTGAAGCTTTCTTT.

The chain employs TRBV9 and TRBJ2-1; D is unclear. Germline V gene lookup returns CDR1 SGDLS and CDR2 YYNGEE. Trimming stripped 0 bases from V and 0 bases from J, with 4 bases between. This CDR3 region has 14 residues. The CDR3: CASSVGSSYNEQFF. The CDR3 region has the DNA TGTGCCAGCAGCGTAGGTAGCTCCTACAATGAGCAGTTCTTC.

This chain links TRBV10-2 with TRBJ1-1; D is perhaps TRBD1 (6 bases). The CDR3 is made up of 15 amino acids. From germline, CDR1 is WSHSY and CDR2 SAAADI. V was cut by 10 bases and J by 3 bases, with 21 bases left in between. CDR3 coding DNA: TGCGCCACCGACAGGACCGGGTGGTCGGACACTGAAGCTTTCTTT. Protein sequence: CATDRTGWSDTEAFF.

The CDR3 sequence is CASSFSTPGTGAYEQYF. In DNA, the CDR3 is TGTGCCAGCAGTTTTTCGACGCCCGGGACAGGGGCCTACGAGCAGTACTTC. The chain links TRBV27 to TRBJ2-7, with 10 bases aligning to TRBD1. The ends lost 3 bases at V and 2 bases at J; junction bases unmatched: 10. The germline gives CDR1 MNHEY, CDR2 SMNVEV (reference sequence). The CDR3 extends over 17 amino acids.

This chain joins TRBV4-2 and TRBJ1-1; no firm D call. V lost 1 base and J 1 base, leaving 10 bases between the germline ends. CDR3 length: 15 amino acids. CDR1 LGHNA and CDR2 YNFKEQ come from the germline V gene. CDR3 in DNA: TGTGCCAGCAGCCAAGGGTGGCGAACGAACACTGAAGCTTTCTTT. As protein: CASSQGWRTNTEAFF.

The chain employs TRBV13 and TRBJ2-1; perhaps TRBD2 as D (6 bases). Germline CDR1 PRHDT, CDR2 FYEKMQ (reference sequence). The CDR3 sequence is 14 residues long. Trimming cost V 3 bases and J 7 bases, with 13 bases left between them. The CDR3 coding sequence is TGTGCCAGCAGCTTGGTGCAGGGACTTAATGAGCAGTTCTTC. Protein product: CASSLVQGLNEQFF.

The chain has TRBV6-5 and TRBJ2-1, with D uncertain. In germline, CDR1 is MNHEY, CDR2 SVGAGI. Deletions cut 5 bases from V and 9 bases from J, with 14 bases between. There are 13 residues in the CDR3. The CDR3 spells CASSELRRGEQFF. The DNA for the CDR3 is TGTGCCAGCAGTGAACTACGGCGCGGTGAGCAGTTCTTC.

This clone has just one count. The chain couples TRBV7-9 to TRBJ1-1; possibly TRBD1 for D (5 bases). Germline V gene sequence: CDR1 SEHNR, CDR2 FQNEAQ (reference sequence). With 6 bases removed from V and 0 bases from J, the gap between germline ends came to 14 bases. The CDR3 is made up of 15 amino acids. The chain's CDR3 is CASRGGRDLNTEAFF. CDR3 nucleotides: TGTGCCAGCAGGGGTGGGAGGGACCTGAACACTGAAGCTTTCTTT.

The chain links TRBV2 to TRBJ2-2; D perhaps matches TRBD2 (5 bases). V gave up 5 bases and J gave up 2 bases, with 15 bases separating them. This CDR3 comprises 16 residues. Germline values: CDR1 SNHLY, CDR2 FYNNEI. In nucleotides, the CDR3 is TGTGCCAGCAGTTCCGGGCCCACGGGAAACACCGGGGAGCTGTTTTTT. It translates to CASSSGPTGNTGELFF.

The chain links TRBV2 to TRBJ2-5, with D uncertain. Germline lookup yields CDR1 SNHLY and CDR2 FYNNEI. The CDR3 sequence is 15 residues long. The germline V and J ends were trimmed by 7 bases and 5 bases, with 20 bases remaining between them. CDR3 coding DNA: TGTGCCAGCACTAGTAAAACGATTGCCTGGGAGACCCAGTACTTC. Translation gives CASTSKTIAWETQYF.

CDR3 residues: CASSPPEDYEQYF. The CDR3 nucleotides read TGTGCCAGCTCACCACCGGAAGACTACGAGCAGTACTTC. The chain carries TRBV18 and TRBJ2-7; D not certain. The CDR3 runs to 13 residues. Trimming left V 0 bases short and J 3 bases short, with 6 bases between. Per the germline V gene, CDR1 is KGHSH and CDR2 is LQKENI.

This chain links TRBV5-1 with TRBJ2-3, with no clear D. Germline-derived CDR1 and CDR2 are SGHRS and YFSETQ. The V gene lost 5 bases and the J gene lost 2 bases, with 6 bases spanning the gap. This CDR3 spans 12 amino acids. CDR3 residues: CASRIVTDTQYF. The DNA of the CDR3 is TGCGCCAGCAGGATTGTCACAGATACGCAGTATTTT. The entire variable domain, with the rest obtained from reference TRBV5-1 and TRBJ2-3, is as follows: KAGVTQTPRYLIKTRGQQVTLSCSPISGHRSVSWYQQTPGQGLQFLFEYFSETQRNKGNFPGRFSGRQFSNSRSEMNVSTLELGDSALYLCASRIVTDTQYFGPGTRLTVL.

This rearrangement joins TRBV27 to TRBJ1-1, with a tentative D call TRBD1 (5 bases). The CDR3 length is 13 residues. CDR1 is MNHEY, CDR2 SMNVEV, per germline (reference sequence). With 6 bases removed from V and 0 bases from J, the gap between germline ends came to 8 bases. For the CDR3, the DNA is TGTGCCAGCAGAAGGGGCATGAACACTGAAGCTTTCTTT. This translates into CASRRGMNTEAFF.

J is TRBJ2-3 and V is TRBV13; 11 bases agree with TRBD2. Germline lookup yields CDR1 PRHDT and CDR2 FYEKMQ (reference sequence). This CDR3 has 16 amino acids. Trimming at V came to 0 bases and at J to 7 bases, leaving 6 bases not matched to a gene. CDR3 coding DNA: TGTGCCAGCAGCTTAGGCCGTAGACTAGCGGGAAATACGCAGTATTTT. Encoded protein: CASSLGRRLAGNTQYF.